The source of this T cell receptor (beta chain) is a study of a mutant IDH1 vaccine in newly diagnosed glioma. Study-level information: The therapy given earlier, which was standard therapy, consisted of radiotherapy, temozolomide, or both, and most of the patients received both.

In germline, CDR1 is SGHRS, CDR2 YFSETQ. V gave up 6 bases and J gave up 5 bases, with 6 bases separating them. The CDR3 extends over 11 amino acids. Broader study findings: Vaccine-induced immune responses were detected in around 93% of patients.

The sample's time point: week 23, last vaccination. The investigators gave 300 ug of mutant IDH1 20-mer peptide in each vaccine dose, together with topical imiquimod. As regards this clone: The antigen remains undetermined.

Only in-frame clones appear in the TCRdb table, and some are missing; sequencing was by immunoSEQ multiplex PCR. The sample holds just over 80,000 clones, over 75% seen once. The input for sequencing was PBMCs, taken from a glioma patient whose treatment included an IDH1 peptide vaccine. The chain couples TRBV5-1 to TRBJ2-1, with no clear D. This clonotype originated in a man aged 25 to 40 with glioma. Some clones in this sample may be carry-over from other donors' samples. The CDR3 DNA is TGCGCCAGCATGGGGAACAATGAGCAGTTCTTC. It is translated as CASMGNNEQFF. The full variable domain, rest sourced from reference TRBV5-1 and TRBJ2-1, is KAGVTQTPRYLIKTRGQQVTLSCSPISGHRSVSWYQQTPGQGLQFLFEYFSETQRNKGNFPGRFSGRQFSNSRSEMNVSTLELGDSALYLCASMGNNEQFFGPGTRLTVL.